The rows below give T cell receptor beta chains drawn from one sample of a study of cytomegalovirus exposure and HLA in healthy donors. The table came from immunoSEQ multiplex PCR; TCRdb's copy has only in-frame clones and leaves some out. There are under 200,000 clones in the sample; around 83% occur only once, and 8.5% lies in the top ten. The specimen was PBMCs. The receptors were gathered from a male donor in good health and CMV-seropositive. CDR3s include the opening cysteine and the closing phenylalanine or tryptophan. The D gene is left open where the match is weak. Some rows have no size entry. The others give once, few or many, or a class for an expanded clone.

J gene: TRBJ1-2
clone size: NA
V gene: TRBV11-3
D gene: TRBD1
CDR3 length: 15
CDR3 DNA: TGTGCCAGCAGCTATGGGACAGGGGGGATAGATGGCTACACCTTC
CDR3 protein: CASSYGTGGIDGYTF

J gene: TRBJ2-5
clone size: NA
V gene: TRBV7-2
D gene: TRBD2
CDR3 length: 15
CDR3 DNA: TGTGCCAGCTCAGACCCAGGACTAGCGGGAGAGACCCAGTACTTC
CDR3 protein: CASSDPGLAGETQYF

J gene: TRBJ2-1
clone size: NA
V gene: TRBV7-2
D gene: NA
CDR3 length: 14
CDR3 DNA: TGTGCCAGCAGCTTTAGAGCGGAACCCTTGGAGCAGTTCTTC
CDR3 protein: CASSFRAEPLEQFF

J gene: TRBJ1-2
clone size: NA
V gene: TRBV5-8
D gene: NA
CDR3 length: 12
CDR3 DNA: TGTGCCAGCAGCCGTAATAACTATGGCTACACCTTC
CDR3 protein: CASSRNNYGYTF

J gene: TRBJ2-5
clone size: NA
V gene: TRBV2
D gene: TRBD2
CDR3 length: 15
CDR3 DNA: TGTGCCAGGGACGGGACTAGCGGGGGTGGGGGGACCCAGTACTTC
CDR3 protein: CARDGTSGGGGTQYF

J gene: TRBJ2-1
clone size: NA
V gene: TRBV15
D gene: NA
CDR3 length: 15
CDR3 DNA: TGTGCCACCAGCAGAGTGGAGGGGTCCTACAATGAGCAGTTCTTC
CDR3 protein: CATSRVEGSYNEQFF

J gene: TRBJ2-3
clone size: NA
V gene: TRBV7-9
D gene: NA
CDR3 length: 15
CDR3 DNA: TGTGCCAGCAGCGCCGGGATAACCCCTTCCGATACGCAGTATTTT
CDR3 protein: CASSAGITPSDTQYF

J gene: TRBJ2-1
clone size: once
V gene: TRBV5-1
D gene: TRBD2
CDR3 length: 15
CDR3 DNA: TGCGCCAGCAGCTTGAGTCTAGCGGGTCCCAATGAGCAGTTCTTC
CDR3 protein: CASSLSLAGPNEQFF

J gene: TRBJ1-2
clone size: once
V gene: TRBV28
D gene: TRBD1
CDR3 length: 15
CDR3 DNA: TGTGCCAGCAGTCCCCGGACAGGGGCGGGCTATGGCTACACCTTC
CDR3 protein: CASSPRTGAGYGYTF

J gene: TRBJ1-5
clone size: NA
V gene: TRBV6-1
D gene: NA
CDR3 length: 15
CDR3 DNA: TGTGCCAGCACCGTGGGTGGAGGTAGCAATCAGCCCCAGCATTTT
CDR3 protein: CASTVGGGSNQPQHF

J gene: TRBJ1-1
clone size: NA
V gene: TRBV10-1
D gene: NA
CDR3 length: 14
CDR3 DNA: TGCGCCAGCAGTGCGGAGCTGATGGGCACTGAAGCTTTCTTT
CDR3 protein: CASSAELMGTEAFF

J gene: TRBJ1-2
clone size: NA
V gene: TRBV6-6
D gene: TRBD1
CDR3 length: 12
CDR3 DNA: TGTGCCAGCAATCTGAACAGGGGCGGCTACACCTTC
CDR3 protein: CASNLNRGGYTF

J gene: TRBJ2-7
clone size: NA
V gene: TRBV4-3
D gene: NA
CDR3 length: 15
CDR3 DNA: TGCGCCAGCAGCCGAGAGGGGGGGGCGACCTACGAGCAGTACTTC
CDR3 protein: CASSREGGATYEQYF

J gene: TRBJ2-1
clone size: NA
V gene: TRBV13
D gene: TRBD2
CDR3 length: 20
CDR3 DNA: TGTGCCAGCAGCCCAGAGGAGGGACTAGCGGGAGGTAGCTCCTACAATGAGCAGTTCTTC
CDR3 protein: CASSPEEGLAGGSSYNEQFF

J gene: TRBJ2-4
clone size: once
V gene: TRBV7-2
D gene: NA
CDR3 length: 14
CDR3 DNA: TGTGCCAGCAGCTTAGAAGGGGGATGGGACATTCAGTACTTC
CDR3 protein: CASSLEGGWDIQYF

J gene: TRBJ2-7
clone size: once
V gene: TRBV19
D gene: TRBD1
CDR3 length: 14
CDR3 DNA: TGTGCCAGTAGTACTCGGGACAGTGTCTACGAGCAGTACTTC
CDR3 protein: CASSTRDSVYEQYF

J gene: TRBJ1-1
clone size: NA
V gene: TRBV5-1
D gene: TRBD1
CDR3 length: 14
CDR3 DNA: TGCGCCAGCAGCTTGGGACAGGGCGGTACTGAAGCTTTCTTT
CDR3 protein: CASSLGQGGTEAFF

J gene: TRBJ1-2
clone size: NA
V gene: TRBV10-3
D gene: NA
CDR3 length: 14
CDR3 DNA: TGTGCCATCAGTAGTGCCGGGACACGCTATGGCTACACCTTC
CDR3 protein: CAISSAGTRYGYTF

J gene: TRBJ1-2
clone size: NA
V gene: TRBV5-1
D gene: TRBD1
CDR3 length: 15
CDR3 DNA: TGCGCCAGCAGCCCAGGCGGACAGGGGTACTATGGCTACACCTTC
CDR3 protein: CASSPGGQGYYGYTF

J gene: TRBJ1-1
clone size: NA
V gene: TRBV6-5
D gene: NA
CDR3 length: 15
CDR3 DNA: TGTGCCAGCACTTTACGCAACAGCATGAACACTGAAGCTTTCTTT
CDR3 protein: CASTLRNSMNTEAFF

J gene: TRBJ2-1
clone size: NA
V gene: TRBV19
D gene: NA
CDR3 length: 14
CDR3 DNA: TGTGCCAGTAGGGACAGCGGCTCCTACAATGAGCAGTTCTTC
CDR3 protein: CASRDSGSYNEQFF

J gene: TRBJ2-5
clone size: NA
V gene: TRBV18
D gene: TRBD1
CDR3 length: 14
CDR3 DNA: TGTGCCAGCTCACACGGGACAGCCGTCGAGACCCAGTACTTC
CDR3 protein: CASSHGTAVETQYF

J gene: TRBJ1-1
clone size: once
V gene: TRBV9
D gene: NA
CDR3 length: 14
CDR3 DNA: TGTGCCAGCAGCGTAGAATACAGAAACACTGAAGCTTTCTTT
CDR3 protein: CASSVEYRNTEAFF

J gene: TRBJ1-2
clone size: NA
V gene: TRBV6-1
D gene: TRBD1
CDR3 length: 13
CDR3 DNA: TGTGCCAGCAGTGAAGGGACAGGCTATGGCTACACCTTC
CDR3 protein: CASSEGTGYGYTF

J gene: TRBJ2-3
clone size: few
V gene: TRBV6-5
D gene: NA
CDR3 length: 15
CDR3 DNA: TGTGCCAGCAGTTACTCCCGGGTTACGACAGATACGCAGTATTTT
CDR3 protein: CASSYSRVTTDTQYF

J gene: TRBJ2-2
clone size: NA
V gene: TRBV5-1
D gene: NA
CDR3 length: 16
CDR3 DNA: TGCGCCAGCAGCTTGGTCGAGGGGGGGATCGGCGGGGAGCTGTTTTTT
CDR3 protein: CASSLVEGGIGGELFF

J gene: TRBJ1-1
clone size: NA
V gene: TRBV15
D gene: TRBD1
CDR3 length: 14
CDR3 DNA: TGTGCCACCGGGACAGGGGGCTTGAAGGCTGAAGCTTTCTTT
CDR3 protein: CATGTGGLKAEAFF

J gene: TRBJ2-1
clone size: NA
V gene: TRBV18
D gene: NA
CDR3 length: 15
CDR3 DNA: TGTGCCAGCTCACCACCGATGGGACAAAACTATGAGCAGTTCTTC
CDR3 protein: CASSPPMGQNYEQFF

J gene: TRBJ2-6
clone size: NA
V gene: TRBV30
D gene: NA
CDR3 length: 12
CDR3 DNA: TGTGCCTGGGAGGCTGGGGCCAACGTCCTGACTTTC
CDR3 protein: CAWEAGANVLTF

J gene: TRBJ1-1
clone size: NA
V gene: TRBV5-1
D gene: NA
CDR3 length: 14
CDR3 DNA: TGCGTCAGCAGCCCGGGACAAGTGAACACTGAAGCTTTCTTT
CDR3 protein: CVSSPGQVNTEAFF

J gene: TRBJ1-1
clone size: NA
V gene: TRBV4-3
D gene: TRBD1
CDR3 length: 15
CDR3 DNA: TGCGCCAGCAGCCTGGACAGGGCTCCTAACACTGAAGCTTTCTTT
CDR3 protein: CASSLDRAPNTEAFF

J gene: TRBJ1-5
clone size: NA
V gene: TRBV5-1
D gene: NA
CDR3 length: 14
CDR3 DNA: TGCGCCAGCAGCGAGGATTATAGCAATCAGCCCCAGCATTTT
CDR3 protein: CASSEDYSNQPQHF

J gene: TRBJ2-6
clone size: NA
V gene: TRBV2
D gene: NA
CDR3 length: 15
CDR3 DNA: TGTGCCAGCAGTGTGGCCAGCTCTGGGGCCAACGGCCTGACTTTC
CDR3 protein: CASSVASSGANGLTF

J gene: TRBJ1-6
clone size: NA
V gene: TRBV5-8
D gene: TRBD1
CDR3 length: 16
CDR3 DNA: TGTGCCAGCAGCTCCGGGACAGGGGGTTTCAATTCACCCCTCCACTTT
CDR3 protein: CASSSGTGGFNSPLHF

J gene: TRBJ1-6
clone size: NA
V gene: TRBV10-3
D gene: NA
CDR3 length: 15
CDR3 DNA: TGTGCCATCACCGAGATCGCGGGGGGGAATTCACCCCTCCACTTT
CDR3 protein: CAITEIAGGNSPLHF

J gene: TRBJ2-2
clone size: NA
V gene: TRBV25-1
D gene: NA
CDR3 length: 15
CDR3 DNA: TGTGCCAGCAGTGATACCAGGGGTCCTACCGGGGAGCTGTTTTTT
CDR3 protein: CASSDTRGPTGELFF

J gene: TRBJ2-5
clone size: NA
V gene: TRBV19
D gene: TRBD2
CDR3 length: 18
CDR3 DNA: TGTGCCAGTAGTGTATCCCCGGGACTAGCGGGGGGGCATGAGACCCAGTACTTC
CDR3 protein: CASSVSPGLAGGHETQYF

J gene: TRBJ2-4
clone size: once
V gene: TRBV19
D gene: TRBD1
CDR3 length: 17
CDR3 DNA: TGTGCCAGTAGTATAGATATAGGGGACAGACCTAAAAACATTCAGTACTTC
CDR3 protein: CASSIDIGDRPKNIQYF

J gene: TRBJ1-5
clone size: NA
V gene: TRBV15
D gene: TRBD1
CDR3 length: 18
CDR3 DNA: TGTGCCACCAGCAGAGAACCACCGGGACAGGGTGGGGATCAGCCCCAGCATTTT
CDR3 protein: CATSREPPGQGGDQPQHF

J gene: TRBJ1-1
clone size: NA
V gene: TRBV9
D gene: NA
CDR3 length: 15
CDR3 DNA: TGTGCCAGCAGCAAATCAACAGGGCTGAACACTGAAGCTTTCTTT
CDR3 protein: CASSKSTGLNTEAFF

J gene: TRBJ2-7
clone size: NA
V gene: TRBV14
D gene: NA
CDR3 length: 15
CDR3 DNA: TGTGCCAGCAGCCAAGAAACCCCAGGGACCTACGAGCAGTACTTC
CDR3 protein: CASSQETPGTYEQYF

J gene: TRBJ2-7
clone size: NA
V gene: TRBV5-1
D gene: NA
CDR3 length: 14
CDR3 DNA: TGCGCCAGCAGCTTGGTCAGTTCCTCCTACGAGCAGTACTTC
CDR3 protein: CASSLVSSSYEQYF

J gene: TRBJ2-3
clone size: NA
V gene: TRBV5-1
D gene: TRBD2
CDR3 length: 15
CDR3 DNA: TGCGCCAGCTCCAGTAGCGGGGGTAGCACAGATACGCAGTATTTT
CDR3 protein: CASSSSGGSTDTQYF

J gene: TRBJ1-5
clone size: NA
V gene: TRBV28
D gene: NA
CDR3 length: 15
CDR3 DNA: TGTGCCAGCAGTTTCTTGGGAGGGATCAATCAGCCCCAGCATTTT
CDR3 protein: CASSFLGGINQPQHF

J gene: TRBJ1-2
clone size: NA
V gene: TRBV28
D gene: TRBD1
CDR3 length: 15
CDR3 DNA: TGTGCCAGCAGTACCTTCGACAGGGGGGAGTATGGCTACACCTTC
CDR3 protein: CASSTFDRGEYGYTF

J gene: TRBJ1-1
clone size: NA
V gene: TRBV6-1
D gene: NA
CDR3 length: 14
CDR3 DNA: TGTGCCAGCACACGGGAAAGTGGGAACACTGAAGCTTTCTTT
CDR3 protein: CASTRESGNTEAFF

J gene: TRBJ1-5
clone size: NA
V gene: TRBV6-5
D gene: TRBD1
CDR3 length: 15
CDR3 DNA: TGTGCCAGCACCCAAAGACAGGGATGGAATCAGCCCCAGCATTTT
CDR3 protein: CASTQRQGWNQPQHF

J gene: TRBJ2-7
clone size: few
V gene: TRBV10-3
D gene: NA
CDR3 length: 11
CDR3 DNA: TGTGCCACAGGGGCACGGGTCGAGCAGTACTTC
CDR3 protein: CATGARVEQYF

J gene: TRBJ2-7
clone size: few
V gene: TRBV5-1
D gene: TRBD1
CDR3 length: 14
CDR3 DNA: TGCGCCAGCAGCTCCGGGACAGGGGGCCAAGAGCAGTACTTC
CDR3 protein: CASSSGTGGQEQYF

J gene: TRBJ2-7
clone size: NA
V gene: TRBV7-8
D gene: NA
CDR3 length: 16
CDR3 DNA: TGTGCCAGCAGCTTACGGCAGGCGGGACAGACCTACGAGCAGTACTTC
CDR3 protein: CASSLRQAGQTYEQYF

J gene: TRBJ2-7
clone size: NA
V gene: TRBV5-1
D gene: TRBD1
CDR3 length: 14
CDR3 DNA: TGCGCCAGCAGCTTCCTAGGGACAGGGGTCGAGCAGTACTTC
CDR3 protein: CASSFLGTGVEQYF